These 11 T cell receptor beta chains originate from one sample sequenced in a study of shared clonotypes between healthy human individuals. Clones were read by immunoSEQ multiplex PCR, and TCRdb kept only the in-frame ones, dropping some. The table shows a few million clones, with about 94% occurring only once. The source material was naive CD4+ T cells sorted from blood. Noted subset: CD45RA+ positively selected. The receptors shown here come from a man younger than 35 in good health.

The J gene is TRBJ2-4, the V gene TRBV4-1; TRBD1 matches 10 bases. This CDR3 contains 18 residues. V was clipped by 0 bases and J by 3 bases; unmatched bases: 8. Germline V gene data show CDR1 as MGHRA and CDR2 as YSYEKL. This CDR3 is CASSQEAGTGVGKNIQYF. The CDR3 region has the DNA TGCGCCAGCAGCCAAGAGGCCGGGACAGGGGTTGGCAAAAACATTCAGTACTTC.

The chain joins TRBV10-1 to TRBJ1-1; a possible D gene is TRBD1 (5 bases). CDR1 and CDR2 from the germline V gene are WNHNN and SYGVQD (reference sequence). The CDR3 extends over 13 amino acids. V was trimmed by 5 bases and J by 5 bases, leaving 12 bases between them. The CDR3 reads CASSTAGETEAFF. In nucleotides, the CDR3 is TGCGCCAGCAGTACGGCGGGGGAGACTGAAGCTTTCTTT.

As concerns this clone: This specimen includes other DNA sequences encoding the same CDR3. The chain couples TRBV5-1 to TRBJ1-1, with D perhaps matching TRBD1 (5 bases). Deletions cut 0 bases from V and 5 bases from J, with 8 bases between. CDR3 length: 13 amino acids. CDR1 and CDR2 from the germline V gene are SGHRS and YFSETQ. For the CDR3, the DNA is TGCGCCAGCAGCTTGGAGGGGTTGACTGAAGCTTTCTTT. The encoded protein is CASSLEGLTEAFF.

This chain connects TRBV11-3 to TRBJ2-3; weak D call: TRBD1 (6 bases). The CDR3 has 16 amino acids. CDR1 and CDR2 (germline): SGHNT, YENEEA. Trimming removed 4 bases at V and 0 bases at J, with 14 bases between. CDR3 loop: CASSYGTNPSTDTQYF. For the CDR3, the DNA is TGTGCCAGCAGCTACGGGACAAACCCTAGCACAGATACGCAGTATTTT. Full variable domain (outside the CDR3, taken from reference TRBV11-3 and TRBJ2-3): EAGVVQSPRYKIIEKKQPVAFWCNPISGHNTLYWYLQNLGQGPELLIRYENEEAVDDSQLPKDRFSAERLKGVDSTLKIQPAELGDSAVYLCASSYGTNPSTDTQYFGPGTRLTVL.

The chain carries TRBV19 and TRBJ2-1; no reliable D call. V lost 6 bases and J 3 bases, leaving 18 bases between the germline ends. Germline loops: CDR1 LNHDA, CDR2 SQIVND (reference sequence). There are 16 residues in the CDR3. The CDR3 is CASSPPPSWVYNEQFF. Written as DNA, the CDR3 is TGTGCCAGTAGCCCGCCACCGTCTTGGGTCTACAATGAGCAGTTCTTC. The full variable domain, with the rest looked up from reference TRBV19 and TRBJ2-1, is DGGITQSPKYLFRKEGQNVTLSCEQNLNHDAMYWYRQDPGQGLRLIYYSQIVNDFQKGDIAEGYSVSREKKESFPLTVTSAQKNPTAFYLCASSPPPSWVYNEQFFGPGTRLTVL.

A word on this clone: This may stem from a read error, because a much larger clone lies one nucleotide away. The rearrangement uses TRBV2 and TRBJ2-7; D remains unclear. This CDR3 is 11 amino acids long. Trimming took 2 bases from V and 5 from J, leaving 4 bases between them. The germline V gene encodes CDR1 SNHLY and CDR2 FYNNEI. CDR3 bases: TGTGCCAGCAGTGAACCCAACGAGCAGTACTTC. Amino acids: CASSEPNEQYF.

J is TRBJ1-6 and V is TRBV5-1, with a possible D match to TRBD1 (5 bases). V was pared by 5 bases and J by 8 bases, with 17 bases between. Germline V gene data show CDR1 as SGHRS and CDR2 as YFSETQ. CDR3 length equals 15 residues. This chain's CDR3 is CASSQIQGRYSPLHF. The CDR3 nucleotides are TGCGCCAGCAGTCAAATTCAGGGACGGTATTCACCCCTCCACTTT.

Notes on this clone: The limits of the CDR3 on the DNA are not certain, so only TCRdb's listed CDR3 is given. V and J are TRBV6-5 and TRBJ2-3; TRBD1 is taken as the D call from the table, unchecked against the DNA. CDR1 is MNHEY, CDR2 SVGAGI, per germline. 15 amino acids form the CDR3, both terminal residues included. The chain's CDR3 is CASSTSGQVTDTQYF.

The chain links TRBV30 to TRBJ2-2, with 9 bases matching TRBD2. The CDR3 extends over 15 amino acids. The V and J ends lost 2 bases and 3 bases, in that order; junction bases with no gene match: 4. CDR1 is GTSNPN and CDR2 is SVGIG in the germline V gene (reference sequence). CDR3 coding DNA: TGTGCCTGGAGTAAACTAGCGGGTTACACCGGGGAGCTGTTTTTT. Its protein is CAWSKLAGYTGELFF. The variable domain in full, completed from reference TRBV30 and TRBJ2-2, reads SQTIHQWPATLVQPVGSPLSLECTVEGTSNPNLYWYRQAAGRGLQLLFYSVGIGQISSEVPQNLSASRPQDRQFILSSKKLLLSDSGFYLCAWSKLAGYTGELFFGEGSRLTVL.

The table lists this clone with a few counts. V and J are TRBV19 and TRBJ1-2; D is undetermined. Germline V gene sequence: CDR1 LNHDA, CDR2 SQIVND (reference sequence). This CDR3 is 11 amino acids long. The V end was cut by 7 bases, the J end by 8 bases, with 11 bases between. This CDR3 is CASMAGGGYTF. The CDR3 nucleotides read TGTGCCAGTATGGCCGGTGGGGGCTACACCTTC.

Worth noting for this clone: The sample carries other DNA sequences with the same CDR3. The chain carries TRBV7-2 and TRBJ2-7, with D possibly being TRBD2 (6 bases). In germline, CDR1 is SGHTA, CDR2 FQGNSA. The CDR3 is 15 amino acids. V lost 0 bases and J 2 bases, leaving 11 bases between the germline ends. The CDR3 spells CASSLATGGTYEQYF. The CDR3, as DNA: TGTGCCAGCAGCTTAGCGACCGGGGGAACCTACGAGCAGTACTTC.